This T cell receptor beta chain stems from a study of cytomegalovirus exposure and HLA in healthy donors. Primers: 60 Vbeta forward and 13 Jbeta reverse. Generated by immunoSEQ multiplex PCR, the TCRdb table keeps only in-frame clones and is missing some. The profile shows about 120,000 clones, approximately 80% of them singletons. The V and J ends lost 3 bases and 5 bases respectively, with 10 bases between them. This CDR3 is 13 amino acids long. The germline V gene has CDR1 LNHDA and CDR2 SQIVND (reference sequence). Input material: PBMCs. The V call is TRBV19, the J call TRBJ2-5; tentative D call: TRBD1 (6 bases). The source is a female donor in good health and CMV-seropositive. CDR3 region: CASSINRAETQYF. In nucleotides, the CDR3 is TGTGCCAGTAGTATTAACAGGGCCGAGACCCAGTACTTC.